The next 5 T cell receptor beta chains were all read from a single sample in a study of untreated major depressive disorder. Their specific antigens are unknown. Profiled with immunoSEQ multiplex PCR; TCRdb holds only in-frame clones, not every one. The sample shows under 25,000 clones, about 92% of them seen only once. Overall study results and limits: CD4+ T cells from depressed patients used TRBV05-01 (Vbeta 5.1) more often than controls.

The sequenced sample consisted of CD4+ T cells from PBMCs. These receptors came from a woman aged 40 to 50 with major depressive disorder.

This clone was observed a few times. This rearrangement joins TRBV27 to TRBJ2-5; the match to TRBD1 covers 11 bases. Trimming cost V 1 base and J 5 bases; bases outside gene matches: 3. Germline values: CDR1 MNHEY, CDR2 SMNVEV (reference sequence). There are 15 residues in the CDR3. CDR3 protein: CASSLWGTGGETQYF. CDR3 bases: TGTGCCAGCAGTTTATGGGGGACAGGGGGGGAGACCCAGTACTTC.

The chain recombines TRBV11-3 with TRBJ1-3, with TRBD1 matching 9 bases. The V gene's germline CDR1 is SGHNT and CDR2 YENEEA. CDR3 size: 16 residues. V dropped 3 bases and J dropped 4; count of bases not matched to a gene: 7. CDR3 loop: CASSFEQGAQGNTIYF. CDR3 bases: TGTGCCAGCAGCTTCGAACAGGGGGCACAGGGAAACACCATATATTTT.

The chain has TRBV7-3 and TRBJ2-3, with 7 positions matching TRBD1. The CDR3 is 13 amino acids. The V gene end was trimmed by 4 bases and the J gene end by 5 bases; junction bases not matched to a gene: 3. Germline V gene data show CDR1 as SGHTA and CDR2 as FQGTGA. The CDR3 here is CASSSGQEDTQYF. For the CDR3, the DNA is TGTGCCAGCAGCTCAGGACAGGAAGATACGCAGTATTTT.

The sample holds one count of this clone. J is TRBJ2-7 and V is TRBV30; D is perhaps TRBD1 (5 bases). Germline V lookup: CDR1 GTSNPN, CDR2 SVGIG (reference sequence). With 4 bases removed from V and 3 bases from J, the gap between germline ends came to 16 bases. The CDR3 consists of 14 residues. CDR3 amino acids: CAWNQGSGYYEQYF. DNA of the CDR3: TGTGCCTGGAACCAGGGTTCGGGCTACTACGAGCAGTACTTC.

This CDR3 is CASSSLNWGYTF. DNA of the CDR3: TGTGCCAGCAGCTCACTCAATTGGGGCTACACCTTC. V gene TRBV7-8 combines with J gene TRBJ1-2; D ambiguous. Per germline, CDR1 SGHVS and CDR2 FQNEAQ. The CDR3 runs to 12 residues. The V end was cut by 4 bases, the J end by 8 bases, with 11 bases between.